What follows are 28 T cell receptor beta chains derived from one specimen sequenced in a study of T cells expressing NK-cell markers. Reanalyzing the 5' RACE reads, TCRdb keeps one entry per CDR3 protein, without DNA. The table counts about 30,000 distinct CDR3 sequences; roughly three fifths lies in the top ten. The sequenced sample consisted of blood T cells: a sorted CD56 or NKG2C T cell subset, CD4+ or CD8+ T cells, or bulk PBMC T cells (not recorded which). The receptors come from a woman aged 18 to 75 in good health.

The J gene is TRBJ2-7, the V gene TRBV15; without DNA, the TCRdb call of TRBD2 cannot be checked. The CDR3 is 14 residues long. Germline V gene data show CDR1 as LNHNV and CDR2 as YYDKDF (reference sequence). The chain's CDR3 is CATRITSGNYEQYF.

The chain links TRBV12-3 or TRBV12-4 to TRBJ2-7; TCRdb's D gene call, TRBD1, goes unchecked for lack of DNA. The CDR3 length is 14 residues. CDR3: CASSPTGISYEQYF.

The chain recombines TRBV7-3 with TRBJ1-1. The CDR3 sequence is 14 residues long. CDR1 and CDR2 from the germline V gene are SGHTA and FQGTGA. This CDR3 is CASSVLGGGTEAFF.

The chain links TRBV3-1 to TRBJ2-7; TCRdb picks TRBD1, but there is no DNA to check that call. The CDR3 totals 15 residues. Germline CDR1 and CDR2: LGHDT and YNNKEL (reference sequence). CDR3: CASSQGDQGHYEQYF.

The J gene is TRBJ1-5, the V gene TRBV6-1; TCRdb gives TRBD1 as the D gene, but with no DNA this cannot be confirmed. The CDR3 has 14 residues. Per germline, CDR1 MNHNS and CDR2 SASEGT. This CDR3 is CASSGGNRDEPQHF.

The chain joins TRBV12-5 to TRBJ2-1; checking the TCRdb D call of TRBD1 is not possible without DNA. Germline V gives CDR1 LGHNT, CDR2 FRNRAP. The CDR3 covers 12 residues. CDR3 in amino acids: CASGFPGDEQFF.

The V and J genes are TRBV4-1 and TRBJ2-3; the TRBD2 assignment by TCRdb is unverifiable without DNA. Germline loops: CDR1 MGHRA, CDR2 YSYEKL. CDR3 size: 17 residues. The CDR3 region is CASSQAYVGRAADTQYF.

V is TRBV4-1 and J is TRBJ2-2; TCRdb picks TRBD1, but there is no DNA to check that call. The CDR3 loop spans 16 amino acids. Germline CDR1 is MGHRA and CDR2 is YSYEKL. The CDR3 loop reads CASSQDSGGVTGELFF.

The genes are TRBV7-6 and TRBJ1-4. The CDR3 spans 14 residues. Germline-derived CDR1 and CDR2 are SGHVS and FNYEAQ. The CDR3 is CASSEREGVEKLFF.

This sequence joins TRBV4-1 and TRBJ2-2; TCRdb outputs TRBD1, but without DNA this stays unchecked. Germline CDR1 and CDR2: MGHRA and YSYEKL. The CDR3 has 17 residues. The chain's CDR3 is CASSQDRAGVGTGELFF.

CDR3 residues: CASSGSDLRETQYF. V usage is TRBV7-6 and J usage is TRBJ2-5. Looked up from germline, CDR1 is SGHVS and CDR2 is FNYEAQ. The CDR3 runs to 14 residues.

V gene TRBV3-1 combines with J gene TRBJ2-7; the D call of TRBD2 rests on TCRdb alone, since no DNA is present to check it. The CDR3 loop spans 15 amino acids. Germline-derived CDR1 and CDR2 are LGHDT and YNNKEL (reference sequence). CDR3: CASSPRPSGSYEQYF.

The chain uses TRBV3-1 and TRBJ2-1; TCRdb gives TRBD2 as the D gene, but with no DNA this cannot be confirmed. CDR3 length: 18 amino acids. CDR1 and CDR2 from the germline V gene are LGHDT and YNNKEL (reference sequence). The CDR3 is CASSQESPRAGGHNEQFF.

The rearrangement links TRBV9 to TRBJ2-5; TCRdb calls TRBD1, which cannot be checked without DNA. CDR3 length: 14 residues. CDR1 and CDR2 from the germline V gene are SGDLS and YYNGEE. The chain's CDR3 is CASSVGDRLETQYF.

The chain is built from TRBV6-1 and TRBJ1-1; the TRBD1 assignment by TCRdb is unverifiable without DNA. Germline values: CDR1 MNHNS, CDR2 SASEGT. The CDR3 loop spans 14 amino acids. CDR3 amino acids: CASRIDRGLPEAFF.

The chain uses TRBV29-1 and TRBJ1-2; lacking DNA, the TRBD1 call made by TCRdb goes unchecked. This CDR3 region has 15 residues. In germline, CDR1 is SQVTM, CDR2 ANQGSEA. This chain's CDR3 is CSVEDRAGAGEGYTF. The whole variable domain, remainder taken from reference TRBV29-1 and TRBJ1-2, is SAVISQKPSRDICQRGTSLTIQCQVDSQVTMMFWYRQQPGQSLTLIATANQGSEATYESGFVIDKFPISRPNLTFSTLTVSNMSPEDSSIYLCSVEDRAGAGEGYTFGSGTRLTVV.

This chain uses TRBV20-1 with TRBJ2-3; there is no DNA to check the TCRdb D call of TRBD1. Germline CDR1 is DFQATT and CDR2 is SNEGSKA (reference sequence). The CDR3 is made up of 15 amino acids. CDR3 in amino acids: CSATPGLSSTDTQYF.

V gene TRBV5-5 combines with J gene TRBJ2-1. Germline CDR1 SGHKS, CDR2 YYEKEE (reference sequence). The CDR3 loop spans 16 amino acids. The CDR3: CASSLGAGRSYNEQFF.

V usage is TRBV3-1 and J usage is TRBJ2-5; the TRBD2 assignment by TCRdb is unverifiable without DNA. The CDR3 has 17 amino acids. Germline V gene data show CDR1 as LGHDT and CDR2 as YNNKEL (reference sequence). CDR3 residues: CASSQEGGWGSQETQYF.

This chain joins TRBV4-2 and TRBJ1-4; the TCRdb call, TRBD1, lacks DNA for checking. The CDR3 contains 17 residues. The V gene's germline CDR1 is LGHNA and CDR2 YNFKEQ. The chain's CDR3 is CASSQAWGTGEEEKLFF.

J is TRBJ2-1 and V is TRBV27; with no DNA, the TCRdb D assignment of TRBD1 cannot be verified. Germline lookup yields CDR1 MNHEY and CDR2 SMNVEV (reference sequence). The CDR3 sequence is 17 residues long. The chain's CDR3 is CASSSDPGQGVWDEQFF.

CDR3 in amino acids: CASSLLGTGNSLIYGYTF. The chain is built from TRBV27 and TRBJ1-2; with no DNA, the TCRdb D assignment of TRBD1 cannot be verified. The CDR3 covers 18 residues. The germline V gene encodes CDR1 MNHEY and CDR2 SMNVEV (reference sequence).

V and J are TRBV2 and TRBJ2-5; the D call of TRBD2 rests on TCRdb alone, since no DNA is present to check it. The CDR3 sequence is 18 residues long. Per germline, CDR1 SNHLY and CDR2 FYNNEI. CDR3 sequence: CASSERLWLAENQETQYF.

The genes are TRBV12-3 or TRBV12-4 and TRBJ2-3; checking the TCRdb D call of TRBD1 is not possible without DNA. There are 12 residues in the CDR3. CDR3 in amino acids: CASRGPRVPQYF.

The chain recombines TRBV5-1 with TRBJ2-1; TCRdb picks TRBD2, but there is no DNA to check that call. This CDR3 has 17 amino acids. The germline V gene encodes CDR1 SGHRS and CDR2 YFSETQ. This CDR3 is CASSLSPLAGSYNEQFF.

V usage is TRBV27 and J usage is TRBJ1-1; the D call of TRBD1 rests on TCRdb alone, since no DNA is present to check it. Germline CDR1 is MNHEY and CDR2 is SMNVEV (reference sequence). The CDR3 totals 15 residues. This chain's CDR3 is CASSSYRGPSTEAFF.

The CDR3: CASSSGGASTYNEQFF. This chain uses TRBV5-1 with TRBJ2-1; no DNA is available, so the TRBD1 call from TCRdb remains unchecked. The CDR3 has 16 residues. Germline loops: CDR1 SGHRS, CDR2 YFSETQ.

CDR3 protein: CASSLSGRASPNEQFF. The chain is built from TRBV7-2 and TRBJ2-1; TCRdb indicates TRBD2, and absent DNA this call remains unverified. CDR1 SGHTA and CDR2 FQGNSA come from the germline V gene. This CDR3 spans 16 amino acids.